These 4 T cell receptor beta chains were sequenced from one sample in a study of blood T cell repertoires in COVID-19. Produced via immunoSEQ multiplex PCR; TCRdb's table is partial and in-frame only. In the table there are over 50,000 clones, about nine tenths of which are singletons. Sequences were obtained from peripheral blood. The source is a man aged 45-65 years with active COVID-19.

This clone has only one observation. The rearrangement joins TRBV11-3 to TRBJ2-3, with 7 bases aligning to TRBD2. V was pared by 0 bases and J by 8 bases, with 5 bases of the junction left unmatched. Germline V gene lookup returns CDR1 SGHNT and CDR2 YENEEA. The CDR3 contains 14 residues. CDR3 DNA sequence: TGTGCCAGCAGCTTAGAGGGGGGGACGGGTACGCAGTATTTT. Translation: CASSLEGGTGTQYF.

The chain links TRBV7-8 to TRBJ1-3; D is possibly TRBD1 (5 bases). V was shortened by 1 base and J by 4 bases, with 8 bases between the two germline ends. CDR3 length equals 14 residues. Germline loops: CDR1 SGHVS, CDR2 FQNEAQ. The CDR3 region is CASSLGGQGNTIYF. The CDR3 nucleotides are TGTGCCAGCAGCTTAGGCGGACAAGGAAACACCATATATTTT.

V is TRBV20-1 and J is TRBJ1-4; D is undetermined. The CDR3 length is 11 residues. Germline V gene sequence: CDR1 DFQATT, CDR2 SNEGSKA (reference sequence). The V gene lost 5 bases and the J gene lost 14 bases, with 15 bases spanning the gap. The CDR3 DNA reads as TGCAGTGCTTGGAGGGCGGGCCCTCTGTTTTTT. This encodes CSAWRAGPLFF.

V usage is TRBV28 and J usage is TRBJ1-1; D is uncertain. Looked up from germline, CDR1 is MDHEN and CDR2 is SYDVKM. This CDR3 comprises 14 residues. Trimming left V 2 bases short and J 4 bases short, with 11 bases between. CDR3 in DNA: TGTGCCAGCAGTTTAGGGTGGAGGGTCACTGAAGCTTTCTTT. It encodes CASSLGWRVTEAFF.